Reported below is one T cell receptor beta chain. Its specificity is unknown. As defined, naive CD8 cells were CD45RO-negative and positively selected for CCR7, with terminally differentiated effector memory CD45RA+ cells excluded. The study enrolled healthy HIV-negative adults without recent acute infections or vaccinations as donors. The sample originates from a study of shared clonotypes between healthy human individuals. Points from the study as a whole: As a rule, naive subsets had a larger estimated richness than memory subsets. Non-shared clonotypes displayed generation probabilities falling below those of clonotypes present in all four donors.

Approximately 210 ng DNA, 30,000 or so T cell genomes, went into each sorted-subset replicate PCR. The table came from immunoSEQ multiplex PCR; TCRdb's copy has only in-frame clones and leaves some out. The table shows about 820,000 clones, with nearly 95% occurring only once. This TCR came from a man aged 25-40 years in good health. The sample was naive CD8+ T cells sorted from blood.

The CDR3 is CASSHPVTSRHSYQETQYF. Written as DNA, the CDR3 is TGTGCCAGCAGCCATCCCGTGACTAGCAGACATTCTTACCAAGAGACCCAGTACTTC. The V and J genes are TRBV9 and TRBJ2-5, with 7 bases identical to TRBD2. Germline assignment: CDR1 SGDLS and CDR2 YYNGEE. The CDR3 runs 19 residues. Trimming at V came to 4 bases and at J to 0 bases, leaving 18 bases not matched to a gene.